One sample yielded the 31 T cell receptor beta chains listed below, sequenced in a study of blood T cell repertoires in COVID-19. Repertoires were generated with immunoSEQ multiplex PCR, while TCRdb's copy carries only in-frame clones and drops some. Here the sample spans roughly 100,000 clones, around 66% being singletons. Specimen: peripheral blood. The receptor set was obtained from an elderly man with acute or convalescent COVID-19.

This clone has a single count. J is TRBJ2-7 and V is TRBV14, with 7 bases lining up with TRBD1. The junction had 6 bases not matched to a gene; V was cut back by 4 bases and J by 6 bases. The V gene's germline CDR1 is SGHDN and CDR2 FVKESK. The CDR3 is made up of 13 amino acids. The CDR3 sequence: CASSRYRGGEQYF. The CDR3 DNA reads TGTGCCAGCAGCCGCTACAGGGGTGGCGAGCAGTACTTC.

The chain carries TRBV12-3 or TRBV12-4 and TRBJ1-2; the match to TRBD1 covers 7 bases. This CDR3 contains 13 residues. Trimming cost V 7 bases and J 0 bases; bases outside gene matches: 2. CDR3 coding DNA: TGTGCCAGCACGGGACAGACTAACTATGGCTACACCTTC. Translated, it gives CASTGQTNYGYTF.

This chain links TRBV4-1 with TRBJ2-7; 10 positions match TRBD2. V gave up 6 bases and J gave up 4 bases; unmatched junction bases: 12. CDR3 length equals 16 residues. Germline CDR1 reads MGHRA; CDR2 reads YSYEKL. The CDR3 region is CASSHRGAGGPYEQYF. DNA of the CDR3: TGCGCCAGCAGTCACCGGGGAGCGGGAGGGCCTTACGAGCAGTACTTC.

The chain joins TRBV18 to TRBJ2-7, with unresolved D. The germline V gene has CDR1 KGHSH and CDR2 LQKENI. This CDR3 is built from 12 residues. Trimming took 2 bases from V and 2 from J, leaving 4 bases between them. This CDR3 reads CASSPGPYEQYF. In nucleotides, the CDR3 is TGTGCCAGCTCACCAGGGCCCTACGAGCAGTACTTC.

V gene TRBV30 combines with J gene TRBJ2-3; D not resolved. Trimming removed 5 bases at V and 8 bases at J, with 11 bases between. CDR1 and CDR2 (germline): GTSNPN, SVGIG (reference sequence). The CDR3 is 11 amino acids. As DNA, the CDR3 is TGTGCCTGGTCCTATGAGAGTACGCAGTATTTT. This codes for CAWSYESTQYF.

This CDR3 reads CASRLNRELNYGYTF. Written as DNA, the CDR3 is TGTGCCAGTCGCCTCAACAGGGAATTAAACTATGGCTACACCTTC. The V and J genes are TRBV2 and TRBJ1-2; D possibly corresponds to TRBD1 (6 bases). There are 15 residues in the CDR3. CDR1 SNHLY and CDR2 FYNNEI come from the germline V gene. V lost 9 bases to trimming and J lost 2 bases, with 19 bases between them.

This clone turned up a few times. The V gene is TRBV7-9, the J gene TRBJ2-5, with a possible D match to TRBD2 (6 bases). Looked up from germline, CDR1 is SEHNR and CDR2 is FQNEAQ (reference sequence). V lost 5 bases and J 0 bases, leaving 13 bases between the germline ends. The CDR3 loop spans 15 amino acids. The CDR3 DNA follows: TGTGCCAGCAGCCTCCACGGGGGAAACCAAGAGACCCAGTACTTC. Encoded protein: CASSLHGGNQETQYF.

This clone was detected ten times or more. J is TRBJ2-7 and V is TRBV21-1; the tabulated D call, TRBD2, remains unverified against the DNA. TRBV21-1 is annotated as a pseudogene. There are 15 residues in the CDR3. CDR3 DNA sequence: TGTGCCAGCTGGCAGACAAGGGAGGATACCTACGAGCAGTACTTC. Translating gives CASWQTREDTYEQYF.

This clone came up a few times. The CDR3 here is CASSYKGQVRGYTF. The CDR3, as DNA: TGTGCCAGCAGTTACAAGGGACAGGTTCGTGGCTACACCTTC. V gene TRBV6-2 or TRBV6-3 combines with J gene TRBJ1-2; 8 bases fit TRBD1. Germline CDR1 and CDR2: MNHEY and SVGEGT. V dropped 2 bases and J dropped 7; count of bases not matched to a gene: 6. The CDR3 covers 14 residues.

V and J are TRBV7-2 and TRBJ1-1; D not resolved. Germline CDR1 is SGHTA and CDR2 is FQGNSA. The CDR3 consists of 13 residues. V was cut by 3 bases and J by 3 bases, with 8 bases left in between. In nucleotides, the CDR3 is TGTGCCAGCAGCTTGCAGTCGTACACTGAAGCTTTCTTT. Translated, it gives CASSLQSYTEAFF.

The J gene is TRBJ2-2, the V gene TRBV7-8, with 7 nucleotides matching TRBD1. Germline trimming cut 5 bases from V and 10 bases from J; bases unmatched to any gene: 4. In germline, CDR1 is SGHVS, CDR2 FQNEAQ. This CDR3 spans 12 amino acids. The CDR3 bases are TGTGCCAGCAGCCATAGGGGGCAGGAGCTGTTTTTT. This gives the protein CASSHRGQELFF.

This clone has only a few counts. J is TRBJ2-7 and V is TRBV10-3; 9 positions agree with TRBD1. This CDR3 is 14 amino acids long. Germline V gene lookup returns CDR1 ENHRY and CDR2 SYGVKD. The V and J ends lost 6 bases and 4 bases, in that order; junction bases with no gene match: 7. The CDR3 region is CAISKGQGVYEQYF. The CDR3 DNA sequence: TGTGCCATCAGCAAGGGACAGGGTGTGTACGAGCAGTACTTC.

This clone was seen ten or more times. The V gene is TRBV11-2, the J gene TRBJ2-1, with 9 nucleotides matching TRBD1. V shed 4 bases, J shed 4 bases, and the junction held 8 bases outside the gene matches. The length of the CDR3 is 16 residues. Germline V gives CDR1 SGHAT, CDR2 FQNNGV. The CDR3, as DNA: TGTGCCAGCAGCTCCGAACAGGGACAGGGTTACAATGAGCAGTTCTTC. It specifies CASSSEQGQGYNEQFF. Looking up the rest from reference TRBV11-2 and TRBJ2-1 gives the full variable domain: EAGVAQSPRYKIIEKRQSVAFWCNPISGHATLYWYQQILGQGPKLLIQFQNNGVVDDSQLPKDRFSAERLKGVDSTLKIQPAKLEDSAVYLCASSSEQGQGYNEQFFGPGTRLTVL.

This sequence joins TRBV18 and TRBJ2-1; D remains unclear. Germline CDR1 and CDR2: KGHSH and LQKENI. With 0 bases removed from V and 7 bases from J, the gap between germline ends came to 13 bases. CDR3 length: 15 residues. In DNA, the CDR3 is TGTGCCAGCTCACCACCGGTGGCGGTTGGTAATGAGCAGTTCTTC. As protein: CASSPPVAVGNEQFF.

The chain employs TRBV2 and TRBJ2-7, with 10 bases lining up with TRBD2. The germline CDR1 and CDR2 sequences are SNHLY and FYNNEI. The ends lost 6 bases at V and 7 bases at J; junction bases unmatched: 9. The CDR3 covers 14 residues. As DNA, the CDR3 is TGTGCCAGCAGCACTAGCGGGGCCACGGTAGAGCAGTACTTC. It codes for CASSTSGATVEQYF.

J is TRBJ1-2 and V is TRBV2; 7 nucleotides align to TRBD1. The CDR3 is made up of 14 amino acids. The V gene's germline CDR1 is SNHLY and CDR2 FYNNEI. V lost 7 bases to trimming and J lost 2 bases; unmatched junction nucleotides: 7. This CDR3 is CASTFDRDNYGYTF. As DNA, the CDR3 is TGTGCCAGCACTTTCGACAGGGACAACTATGGCTACACCTTC.

This clone was found a few times. The rearrangement links TRBV6-2 or TRBV6-3 to TRBJ2-7; TRBD2 aligns across 10 bases. CDR1 and CDR2 from the germline V gene are MNHEY and SVGEGT. The CDR3 extends over 14 amino acids. J was trimmed by 5 bases and V by 6 bases; bases with no gene match: 7. The CDR3 DNA reads as TGTGCCAGCAGCGTAACTAGCGGGACCCACGAGCAGTACTTC. This encodes CASSVTSGTHEQYF.

The chain uses TRBV6-5 and TRBJ2-1; D possibly corresponds to TRBD1 (5 bases). This CDR3 has 16 residues. V gave up 0 bases and J gave up 7 bases, with 16 bases separating them. Germline-derived CDR1 and CDR2 are MNHEY and SVGAGI. CDR3 sequence: CASSYSFPVKGNEQFF. The CDR3 DNA follows: TGTGCCAGCAGTTACTCGTTTCCGGTGAAGGGGAATGAGCAGTTCTTC.

This chain links TRBV15 with TRBJ1-2; TRBD1 might be the D (6 bases). CDR1 and CDR2 (germline): LNHNV, YYDKDF (reference sequence). V was pared by 6 bases and J by 4 bases, with 18 bases between. The CDR3 contains 15 residues. This CDR3 is CATSQVGGAFYGYTF. CDR3 DNA: TGTGCCACCAGTCAGGTGGGGGGGGCTTTCTATGGCTACACCTTC.

Concerning this clone itself: Its ends do not fully match the called genes, so a read error is possible. The chain carries TRBV3-1 (or the pseudogene TRBV3-2) and TRBJ2-7, with a possible D match to TRBD2 (5 bases). Germline V gene data show CDR1 as LGHDT and CDR2 as YNNKEL (reference sequence). The CDR3 is made up of 12 amino acids. The CDR3 nucleotides are TGTGCCAGCAGCCAAGACCCGAGGGCAATGGACTTC. This gives the protein CASSQDPRAMDF.

The rearrangement uses TRBV2 and TRBJ2-3; D gene ambiguous. V lost 8 bases and J 4 bases, leaving 10 bases between the germline ends. Germline V lookup: CDR1 SNHLY, CDR2 FYNNEI. CDR3 size: 12 residues. Here the CDR3 reads CASGQIPDTQYF. The CDR3 DNA follows: TGTGCCAGCGGTCAGATCCCAGATACGCAGTATTTT.

This clone was detected only once. The chain combines TRBV2 with TRBJ2-7; D is unclear. Germline V gene lookup returns CDR1 SNHLY and CDR2 FYNNEI. Deletions cut 8 bases from V and 4 bases from J, with 12 bases between. CDR3 size: 12 residues. This CDR3 is CASLLLSYEQYF. The CDR3 DNA reads TGTGCCAGCCTTCTTCTCAGTTACGAGCAGTACTTC.

This clone appeared once. CDR3 loop: CASSESGTDTQYF. Here the CDR3 DNA reads TGTGCCAGCAGTGAAAGTGGGACTGATACGCAGTATTTT. The chain carries TRBV25-1 and TRBJ2-3; weak D call: TRBD2 (6 bases). Germline assignment: CDR1 MGHDK and CDR2 SYGVNS. Trimming took 2 bases from V and 6 from J, leaving 9 bases between them. The CDR3 length is 13 residues.

CDR3 residues: CASSREAGELFF. The CDR3 DNA reads as TGTGCCAGCAGTAGAGAAGCCGGGGAGCTGTTTTTT. The rearrangement uses TRBV25-1 and TRBJ2-2; D is uncertain. CDR1 and CDR2 from the germline V gene are MGHDK and SYGVNS. Deletions cut 5 bases from V and 6 bases from J, with 7 bases between. The CDR3 is 12 amino acids.

V usage is TRBV7-2 and J usage is TRBJ2-1, with D tentatively TRBD1 (5 bases). The V gene's germline CDR1 is SGHTA and CDR2 FQGNSA. Trimming cost V 6 bases and J 7 bases, with 22 bases left between them. This CDR3 contains 16 residues. CDR3 region: CASSSLPSGFPNEQFF. CDR3 in DNA: TGTGCCAGCAGTTCGTTACCCTCAGGGTTCCCAAATGAGCAGTTCTTC. The variable domain in full, completed from reference TRBV7-2 and TRBJ2-1, reads GAGVSQSPSNKVTEKGKDVELRCDPISGHTALYWYRQSLGQGLEFLIYFQGNSAPDKSGLPSDRFSAERTGGSVSTLTIQRTQQEDSAVYLCASSSLPSGFPNEQFFGPGTRLTVL.

The chain combines TRBV5-6 with TRBJ1-2; the match to TRBD1 covers 12 bases. There are 15 residues in the CDR3. Germline CDR1 SGHDT, CDR2 YYEEEE. V shed 0 bases and J 7 bases; nucleotides not matched to a gene: 4. The CDR3 DNA reads as TGTGCCAGCAGCTTGGCGGGACAGGGGGCATCTGGCTACACCTTC. This codes for CASSLAGQGASGYTF.

CDR3 in DNA: TGTGCCAGCAGTGAAATGCCAGGGGGCGGCACTGAAGCTTTCTTT. It yields the protein CASSEMPGGGTEAFF. This rearrangement joins TRBV2 to TRBJ1-1; 8 positions agree with TRBD1. The CDR3 totals 15 residues. From germline, CDR1 is SNHLY and CDR2 FYNNEI. The ends lost 2 bases at V and 4 bases at J; junction bases unmatched: 6.

The genes are TRBV4-1 and TRBJ2-3; possibly TRBD1 for D (6 bases). Germline V gene sequence: CDR1 MGHRA, CDR2 YSYEKL. V was clipped by 4 bases and J by 4 bases, with 15 bases between them. The CDR3 has 15 amino acids. The chain's CDR3 is CASSLTGFGADTQYF. CDR3 nucleotides: TGCGCCAGCAGCCTCACAGGGTTCGGGGCAGATACGCAGTATTTT.

This clone was seen a single time. The V call is TRBV6-2 or TRBV6-3, the J call TRBJ1-2; TRBD1 might be the D (5 bases). The length of the CDR3 is 16 residues. CDR1 and CDR2 from the germline V gene are MNHEY and SVGEGT. With 0 bases removed from V and 3 bases from J, the gap between germline ends came to 14 bases. The CDR3 here is CASSYSIVQGYYGYTF. CDR3 bases: TGTGCCAGCAGTTACTCGATTGTGCAGGGTTACTATGGCTACACCTTC.

The V and J genes are TRBV11-3 and TRBJ2-7, with D possibly being TRBD1 (5 bases). Per germline, CDR1 SGHNT and CDR2 YENEEA. Trimming removed 3 bases at V and 2 bases at J, with 17 bases between. This CDR3 has 16 amino acids. DNA of the CDR3: TGTGCCAGCAGCTTTCCCTCCACCAGGGTCCCCTACGAGCAGTACTTC. Encoded protein: CASSFPSTRVPYEQYF.

This clone was counted once. The rearrangement uses TRBV12-3 or TRBV12-4 and TRBJ1-1; D gene ambiguous. V dropped 3 bases and J dropped 9 bases, with 11 bases sitting between them. The CDR3 totals 12 residues. CDR3 in amino acids: CASSLGSQKAFF. Written as DNA, the CDR3 is TGTGCCAGCAGTTTGGGCTCGCAAAAAGCTTTCTTT.